This TCR beta chain originates from a study of T-cell memory formation after mild COVID-19 (dated by TCRdb to the early 2020s). As for the study more broadly: TCR sequence clusters from the two donors were largely donor specific. Two young, previously healthy adult volunteers made up the cohort, one male and one female. Longitudinal TCRalpha and TCRbeta repertoire sequencing tracked T-cell clones expanding and contracting after mild COVID-19 in a couple of donors.

Sequencer: Illumina NovaSeq 6000. cDNA libraries for TCRalpha and TCRbeta were prepared by 5'RACE using constant-segment primers, with sample barcodes and unique molecular identifiers added. Trizol reagent was used to extract RNA from every sample. Library amplification was performed in two PCR steps, and a second sample barcode and Illumina TruSeq adapters were introduced in the second step. Sequencing of libraries was performed on an Illumina NovaSeq with 2 x 150 bp paired-end reads. From the authors' description of their analysis: Demultiplexing of reads and collapsing into UMI-guided consensus sequences were performed with migec v1.2.7. Using mixcr v2.1.11, UMI consensuses were aligned to TRA and TRB V and J templates and then assembled into clonotypes. Expanded or contracted clonotypes were those called significant by both edgeR and NoisET, with noise models trained on biological replicates. edgeR calls used a false discovery rate-adjusted p below 0.01 and a log2 fold-change threshold of 1. PCA with hierarchical clustering of max-normalized trajectories of the 1000 most abundant clonotypes was used as exploratory dynamics analysis. Each responding clone was given a CD4 or CD8 phenotype based on the CD4+ and CD8+ repertoires, which had been sequenced separately. TCRdb ran its own pipeline on the public reads, namely fastp trimming at Q25 and MiXCR clone calling, and kept in-frame beta chains. A single entry per CDR3 protein holds the most common genes and DNA from its merged rows. In this record, the V and J calls reflect TCRdb's handling and not the investigators' own analysis. Present in this sample are a few hundred thousand distinct CDR3 sequences, approximately 19% of which were seen just once. Around 20% of the sample goes to the ten largest clones.

The CDR3, cysteine through phenylalanine, is 16 amino acids long. The kept DNA is CDR3 alone, 48 bases in frame from the first base. Taken from the germline V gene, the CDR1 and CDR2 loops are SGHRS and YFSETQ. After removal of 3 bases from V and 0 bases from J, the junction retains 8 bases not matched to a gene. Regarding this clonotype: Its antigen remains undetermined. Base qualities are missing; no much larger clone stands one base away.

PBMCs were isolated by Ficoll-Paque density gradient centrifugation. General study outcomes and caveats: Contracting CD4+ clones were found mainly in CM and EM memory subsets, while CD8+ clones were enriched in EMRA. Clones that contracted from day 15 to 85 showed balanced CD4/CD8 phenotypes, whereas a second wave of clones that expanded from day 15 to 37 leaned towards CD4+. Whether the second-wave clones peaking on day 37 were SARS-CoV-2 specific was not confirmed. Some responding clones were detected in pre-infection memory, which suggested that pre-existing cross-reactive memory T cells had joined the SARS-CoV-2 response. Only a couple of mild cases were covered in the study, and larger cohorts including severe cases with pre-infection samples were considered necessary.

The source material was PBMCs or a T cell subset sorted from them (not recorded which). This receptor chain uses TRBV5-1 and TRBJ1-1; 7 middle bases align to TRBD1. The clonotype was recovered from a man aged 18 to 30 who had mild COVID-19 (a few samples of this study predate the infection). The sample titles of this study are shuffled in the database, so cell type and time point are left out; the donor was told from shared clones. This receptor has the CDR3 CASSSQTGQLNTEAFF. The DNA is as follows: TGCGCCAGCAGCTCTCAGACGGGACAGCTGAACACTGAAGCTTTCTTT.